A single sample gave rise to the 16 T cell receptor beta chains below, sequenced in a study of T cell changes during pregnancy in multiple sclerosis. Profiling relied on immunoSEQ multiplex PCR, and the TCRdb table lists in-frame clones only, not all of them. The data show 70,000 to 80,000 clones, about 94% seen once. The sequencing used peripheral blood, collected in the third trimester of pregnancy. Source of these receptors: a female donor with multiple sclerosis, enrolled in a pregnancy study.

The rearrangement links TRBV6-4 to TRBJ2-1; the match to TRBD2 covers 12 bases. With 4 bases clipped from V and 2 bases from J, the junction kept 3 bases outside the gene matches. Germline V gene lookup returns CDR1 MRHNA and CDR2 SNTAGT. CDR3 length equals 16 residues. CDR3 region: CASSGLAGGPYNEQFF. The CDR3, as DNA: TGTGCCAGCAGTGGCCTAGCGGGGGGGCCCTACAATGAGCAGTTCTTC.

This sequence joins TRBV19 and TRBJ2-5; TRBD2 agrees at 12 bases. With V trimmed by 6 bases and J by 4 bases, 0 bases remained unmatched. The CDR3 sequence is 13 residues long. Germline V gene data show CDR1 as LNHDA and CDR2 as SQIVND (reference sequence). The CDR3 bases are TGTGCCAGTAGACTAGCGGGGGGAGAGACCCAGTACTTC. Its protein product is CASRLAGGETQYF.

The V and J genes are TRBV6-5 and TRBJ2-4; D is undetermined. The CDR3 is 15 residues long. With 0 bases removed from V and 0 bases from J, the gap between germline ends came to 6 bases. Germline-derived CDR1 and CDR2 are MNHEY and SVGAGI. In DNA, the CDR3 is TGTGCCAGCAGTTACTCGGAGCTAGCCAAAAACATTCAGTACTTC. Translation: CASSYSELAKNIQYF.

The chain couples TRBV25-1 to TRBJ2-7; perhaps TRBD1 as D (5 bases). V lost 0 bases and J lost 4, with 13 bases in between. CDR1 and CDR2 (germline): MGHDK, SYGVNS. The CDR3 totals 15 residues. CDR3 loop: CASSEYRRQNYEQYF. As DNA, the CDR3 is TGTGCCAGCAGTGAATATCGGAGACAGAATTACGAGCAGTACTTC.

The chain recombines TRBV7-2 with TRBJ1-1; D gene unclear. V was clipped by 7 bases and J by 4 bases, with 16 bases between them. The CDR3 extends over 14 amino acids. Germline CDR1 reads SGHTA; CDR2 reads FQGNSA. The DNA for the CDR3 is TGTGCCAGCACCCCGCGGGATTTCGGCACTGAAGCTTTCTTT. It is translated as CASTPRDFGTEAFF.

V gene TRBV5-4 combines with J gene TRBJ2-6, with 7 bases that match TRBD2. The CDR3 totals 18 residues. Germline CDR1 SGHNT, CDR2 YYREEE (reference sequence). The V segment lost 3 bases and the J segment 0 bases; nucleotides outside the gene matches: 9. CDR3 sequence (DNA): TGTGCCAGCAGCTGGGGGGGGTCAGGTTCCTCTGGGGCCAACGTCCTGACTTTC. Its translation: CASSWGGSGSSGANVLTF.

The CDR3 is CASSPTGDTEAFF. The DNA of the CDR3 is TGTGCCAGCTCACCAACGGGGGACACTGAAGCTTTCTTT. The chain carries TRBV18 and TRBJ1-1, with TRBD1 as a possible D gene (5 bases). From germline, CDR1 is KGHSH and CDR2 LQKENI. The CDR3 is 13 residues long. V gave up 2 bases and J gave up 3 bases, with 7 bases separating them.

The J gene is TRBJ1-6, the V gene TRBV2, with D maybe TRBD1 (6 bases). Germline CDR1 is SNHLY and CDR2 is FYNNEI. The CDR3 runs to 13 residues. Trimming left V 5 bases short and J 10 bases short, with 12 bases between. CDR3: CASSSSGVSPLHF. The CDR3 bases are TGTGCCAGCAGTTCCTCAGGGGTATCACCCCTCCACTTT.

The chain links TRBV11-2 to TRBJ1-3; no clear D. In germline, CDR1 is SGHAT, CDR2 FQNNGV. The CDR3 contains 14 residues. V was cut by 1 base and J by 1 base, with 5 bases left in between. The CDR3 nucleotides are TGTGCCAGCAGCTTAGCCGTTTCTGGAAACACCATATATTTT. This translates into CASSLAVSGNTIYF.

The chain employs TRBV7-3 and TRBJ1-1, with 8 bases matching TRBD1. Germline V CDR1 and CDR2: SGHTA, FQGTGA. The V and J ends lost 4 bases and 5 bases, in that order; junction bases with no gene match: 15. This CDR3 region has 17 residues. In nucleotides, the CDR3 is TGTGCCAGCAGCTCGGGCCCGGACAGGGTAATGAGTACTGAAGCTTTCTTT. Encoded protein: CASSSGPDRVMSTEAFF.

This chain links TRBV6-5 with TRBJ2-3; the match to TRBD1 covers 8 bases. V lost 6 bases, J lost 6 bases, and 8 bases stayed unmatched. The germline gives CDR1 MNHEY, CDR2 SVGAGI. This CDR3 contains 14 residues. This chain's CDR3 is CASRGGTGVDTQYF. CDR3 in DNA: TGTGCCAGCAGAGGCGGGACAGGTGTGGATACGCAGTATTTT.

The V call is TRBV18, the J call TRBJ1-4; 9 bases agree with TRBD1. Trimming at V came to 2 bases and at J to 5 bases, leaving 15 bases not matched to a gene. The CDR3 consists of 19 residues. The germline V gene has CDR1 KGHSH and CDR2 LQKENI. The DNA for the CDR3 is TGTGCCAGCTCACCAATGCCGAGGGGACAGGGTGGTGGAAATGAAAAACTGTTTTTT. Translated, it gives CASSPMPRGQGGGNEKLFF.

The chain is built from TRBV6-5 and TRBJ2-3; D is possibly TRBD2 (7 bases). This CDR3 has 15 residues. In germline, CDR1 is MNHEY, CDR2 SVGAGI. The V end lost 6 bases, the J end lost 2 bases, and 15 bases lay between the germline ends. The chain's CDR3 is CASSSRGGITDTQYF. The CDR3 DNA reads as TGTGCCAGCAGCTCTAGGGGGGGGATCACAGATACGCAGTATTTT.

This clone was picked up one time. V gene TRBV4-3 combines with J gene TRBJ1-2, with D possibly TRBD1 on 6 matching bases. Trimming removed 0 bases from V and 4 bases from J, with 12 bases in between. The length of the CDR3 is 15 residues. Germline V lookup: CDR1 LGHNA, CDR2 YSLEER. The chain's CDR3 is CASSQDLQGTYGYTF. The CDR3 DNA sequence: TGCGCCAGCAGCCAAGATCTACAGGGTACCTATGGCTACACCTTC.

V gene TRBV28 combines with J gene TRBJ1-3, with D tentatively TRBD1 (6 bases). Between the trimmed V and J ends, which lost 7 bases and 0 bases, there was a span of 16 bases. In germline, CDR1 is MDHEN, CDR2 SYDVKM. The CDR3 has 16 amino acids. The DNA of the CDR3 is TGTGCCAGCAAACAAACCACAGGGCACTCTGGAAACACCATATATTTT. This sequence encodes CASKQTTGHSGNTIYF.

This clone was observed once. V gene TRBV4-3 combines with J gene TRBJ2-2, with 9 bases identical to TRBD1. Trimming cost V 3 bases and J 6 bases; bases outside gene matches: 5. The CDR3 length is 15 residues. Germline V CDR1 and CDR2: LGHNA, YSLEER. The CDR3 reads CASSHRQGEAGELFF. Here the CDR3 DNA reads TGCGCCAGCAGCCATCGACAGGGGGAGGCCGGGGAGCTGTTTTTT.